Listed below are T cell receptor beta chains from one sample, sequenced in a study of cytomegalovirus exposure and HLA in healthy donors. Profiled with immunoSEQ multiplex PCR; TCRdb holds only in-frame clones, not every one. The table has about 35,000 clones, 75% to 90% seen once. Sequenced: PBMCs. These receptors came from a male donor in good health and CMV-seronegative. The CDR3 runs from the conserved cysteine through the conserved F or W. The D gene is left open where the match is weak. Clone size is shown for a subset of rows, as once, few, many or a class of expanded clone.

V,J,D,size,DNA,CDR3
TRBV29-1,TRBJ2-1,TRBD1,few,TGCAGCGTAACGGACAGGGAGTCTTCAAGCTCCTACAATGAGCAGTTCTTC,CSVTDRESSSSYNEQFF
TRBV6-5,TRBJ2-1,.,few,TGTGCCAGCAGACACGGACTTACCTCCTACAATGAGCAGTTCTTC,CASRHGLTSYNEQFF
TRBV5-4,TRBJ2-1,TRBD1,.,TGTACCACCCTCAGCCCGGACAGGGGTCCGAATGAGCAGTTCTTC,CTTLSPDRGPNEQFF
TRBV29-1,TRBJ2-5,TRBD1,.,TGCAGGGCTGGACAGGGCCCGACCCAGTACTTC,CRAGQGPTQYF
TRBV25-1,TRBJ2-6,TRBD1,once,TGTGCCAGCAGTCTCACAGGGGTGGCCAACGTCCTGACTTTC,CASSLTGVANVLTF
TRBV18,TRBJ1-2,.,.,TGTGCCAGCTCACCAGGGGGCTCGCCGGTTGGCTACACCTTC,CASSPGGSPVGYTF
TRBV2,TRBJ2-2,TRBD2,once,TGTGCCAGCAGGCTGGAGCGGGGGGGCCCCGGGGAGCTGTTTTTT,CASRLERGGPGELFF
TRBV25-1,TRBJ2-2,.,.,TGTGCCAGCACTCAACGGGAGTACGGGGAGCTGTTTTTT,CASTQREYGELFF
TRBV6-1,TRBJ1-1,.,few,TGTGCCAGCAGCGAAACCGGGACACAGAACACTGAAGCTTTCTTT,CASSETGTQNTEAFF
TRBV5-6,TRBJ2-1,.,few,TGTGCCAGCAGCCGGGACACCTACAATGAGCAGTTCTTC,CASSRDTYNEQFF
TRBV7-9,TRBJ2-7,.,.,TGTGCCAGCAGCTCCCGCGAGGGCTACGAGCAGTACTTC,CASSSREGYEQYF
TRBV2,TRBJ1-5,.,.,TGTGCCAGCAGTGAAGAGGAGCGGCCCCAGCATTTT,CASSEEERPQHF
TRBV7-9,TRBJ1-1,.,.,TGTGCCAGCAGCTTATTTAGGGAGATGAACACTGAAGCTTTCTTT,CASSLFREMNTEAFF
TRBV6-1,TRBJ1-1,.,.,TGTGCCAGCAGTGTCCAACGGGTTAACACTGAAGCTTTCTTT,CASSVQRVNTEAFF
TRBV4-1,TRBJ1-1,.,few,TGCGCCAGCAGCCAAGGGCAGGGGACTGAAGCTTTCTTT,CASSQGQGTEAFF
TRBV2,TRBJ1-2,.,.,TGTGCCAGCAGTGTACAATCCTATGGCTACACCTTC,CASSVQSYGYTF
TRBV7-7,TRBJ2-3,TRBD1,.,TGTGCTAGCAGCTTAAGACAGGGCGCAGATACGCAGTATTTT,CASSLRQGADTQYF
TRBV2,TRBJ2-3,.,once,TGTGCCAGCAGTGAGGGGGCCGACCCCCGAGATACGCAGTATTTT,CASSEGADPRDTQYF
TRBV5-8,TRBJ2-3,.,.,TGTGCCAGCAGGGGGGGTAGCACAGATACGCAGTATTTT,CASRGGSTDTQYF
TRBV5-6,TRBJ1-2,TRBD1,once,TGTGCCAGCAGCGGGGGACAGTTCTACACCTTC,CASSGGQFYTF
TRBV5-4,TRBJ1-2,.,.,TGTGCCAGCAGCTTCGACACAAACAGGGCATATGGCTACACCTTC,CASSFDTNRAYGYTF
TRBV4-3,TRBJ1-2,TRBD1,medium-sized,TGCGCCAGCAGCCGAGAACAGGGGCTCTATGGCTACACCTTC,CASSREQGLYGYTF
TRBV7-3,TRBJ2-7,TRBD2,few,TGTGCCAGCAGCCTAGGGACTAGCGGATCCTACGAGCAGTACTTC,CASSLGTSGSYEQYF
TRBV5-1,TRBJ2-1,TRBD2,.,TGCGCCAGCTCAATTAGCGGGGGGGACAATGAGCAGTTCTTC,CASSISGGDNEQFF
TRBV6-1,TRBJ1-1,.,.,TGTGCCAGCAGTGAAGGCGGTCCGAACACTGAAGCTTTCTTT,CASSEGGPNTEAFF
TRBV5-6,TRBJ1-1,.,.,TGTGCCAGCAGCTTGGGCGGGAACACTGAAGCTTTCTTT,CASSLGGNTEAFF
TRBV2,TRBJ2-3,TRBD2,.,TGTGCCAGCAGGACTTTTAGCGGGGGGGATACAGATACGCAGTATTTT,CASRTFSGGDTDTQYF
TRBV6-6,TRBJ2-5,TRBD1,.,TGTGCCAGCAGTTACTCCCGGACAGGGCGAGAGACCCAGTACTTC,CASSYSRTGRETQYF
TRBV6-6,TRBJ1-5,TRBD1,.,TGTGCCAGCAGTTACTGGGACAGGGACCCAGGTCAGCCCCAGCATTTT,CASSYWDRDPGQPQHF
TRBV6-5,TRBJ2-7,.,.,TGTGCCAGCAGTTGGGGACTCGAATCCTACGAGCAGTACTTC,CASSWGLESYEQYF
TRBV7-9,TRBJ2-6,.,once,TGTGCCAGCAGCTTGTTCCCATCCGGGGCCAACGTCCTGACTTTC,CASSLFPSGANVLTF
TRBV10-3,TRBJ1-5,.,.,TGTGCCATCAGTCAAGGGGACTATCAGCCCCAGCATTTT,CAISQGDYQPQHF
TRBV10-3,TRBJ2-7,TRBD1,.,TGTGCCATCAGTGAGTCCGAGACAGGGCCCTACGAGCAGTACTTC,CAISESETGPYEQYF
TRBV5-1,TRBJ2-1,.,medium-sized,TGCGCCAGCAGCTTGGTCAAGGCTAGCTCAAACAATGAGCAGTTCTTC,CASSLVKASSNNEQFF
TRBV5-1,TRBJ1-1,TRBD1,.,TGCGCCAGCAGCTTGAGGACAGGGCGAAACACTGAAGCTTTCTTT,CASSLRTGRNTEAFF